Below are 15 T cell receptor beta chains sequenced from a single sample in a study of blood T cell repertoires in COVID-19. Repertoires were generated with immunoSEQ multiplex PCR, while TCRdb's copy carries only in-frame clones and drops some. The repertoire includes about 160,000 clones, about 90% of them detected once, and less than 4.5% sits in the top ten. Sequencing input: peripheral blood. These TCRs come from a woman aged 55-75 years with active or convalescent COVID-19.

The chain recombines TRBV5-1 with TRBJ2-3; a weak D match, TRBD1 (6 bases). CDR3 length: 15 amino acids. V gave up 2 bases and J gave up 3 bases, with 13 bases separating them. The V gene's germline CDR1 is SGHRS and CDR2 YFSETQ. The CDR3 DNA is TGCGCCAGCAGCTTCGCAGGGGTAGGAACAGATACGCAGTATTTT. Its protein is CASSFAGVGTDTQYF.

V usage is TRBV4-1 and J usage is TRBJ1-1; D may be TRBD1 (5 bases). CDR1 and CDR2 from the germline V gene are MGHRA and YSYEKL. Trimming pared 2 bases from V and 5 bases from J, leaving 18 bases between. This CDR3 contains 16 residues. CDR3 DNA: TGCGCCAGCAGCCAATGGGACTACCCGGAGGGGACTGAAGCTTTCTTT. It translates to CASSQWDYPEGTEAFF.

As for this clone: The same CDR3 is also encoded by other DNA sequences in this sample. The chain recombines TRBV6-5 with TRBJ2-7; 7 bases agree with TRBD1. This CDR3 is built from 14 residues. Germline V CDR1 and CDR2: MNHEY, SVGAGI. V gave up 6 bases and J gave up 0 bases; unmatched junction bases: 5. CDR3 bases: TGTGCCAGCAGACACCGGGACAGCTCCTACGAGCAGTACTTC. Translation: CASRHRDSSYEQYF.

This clone was observed a single time. V gene TRBV2 combines with J gene TRBJ1-2; maybe TRBD1 (5 bases). The CDR3 extends over 13 amino acids. Between the trimmed V and J ends, which lost 1 base and 4 bases, there was a span of 7 bases. Germline loops: CDR1 SNHLY, CDR2 FYNNEI. This chain's CDR3 is CASSEGTPYGYTF. In DNA form, the CDR3 reads TGTGCCAGCAGTGAAGGGACACCCTATGGCTACACCTTC.

Only a few counts were recorded for this clone. V gene TRBV2 combines with J gene TRBJ2-1, with 7 bases lining up with TRBD2. V was pared by 8 bases and J by 1 base, with 5 bases of the junction left unmatched. The CDR3 contains 14 residues. CDR1 is SNHLY and CDR2 is FYNNEI in the germline V gene. Here the CDR3 reads CASSQAGSYNEQFF. CDR3 bases: TGTGCCAGCTCCCAAGCGGGATCCTACAATGAGCAGTTCTTC.

This chain joins TRBV3-1 (or the pseudogene TRBV3-2) and TRBJ1-2; D remains ambiguous. Trimming removed 0 bases at V and 3 bases at J, with 8 bases between. CDR1 is LGHDT, CDR2 YNNKEL, per germline (reference sequence). This CDR3 comprises 14 residues. This CDR3 reads CASSQEGAHYGYTF. For the CDR3, the DNA is TGTGCCAGCAGCCAAGAAGGAGCCCACTATGGCTACACCTTC.

V is TRBV4-3 and J is TRBJ2-7, with D perhaps matching TRBD1 (6 bases). Between the trimmed V and J ends, which lost 5 bases and 5 bases, there was a span of 16 bases. Germline loops: CDR1 LGHNA, CDR2 YSLEER. The CDR3 loop spans 14 amino acids. CDR3 DNA: TGCGCCAGCAGCGAGAGTACAGGGTTCAACGAGCAGTACTTC. Its translation: CASSESTGFNEQYF.

V and J are TRBV4-3 and TRBJ1-4; D is unresolved. The V and J ends lost 1 base and 6 bases respectively, with 6 bases between them. The germline V gene encodes CDR1 LGHNA and CDR2 YSLEER. The CDR3 runs to 13 residues. CDR3 DNA: TGCGCCAGCAGCCAAGCGTCGGATGAAAAACTGTTTTTT. Translating it yields CASSQASDEKLFF.

The chain couples TRBV9 to TRBJ1-6, with D unclear. The CDR3 contains 14 residues. Germline CDR1 reads SGDLS; CDR2 reads YYNGEE. Trimming removed 0 bases at V and 5 bases at J, with 6 bases between. In nucleotides, the CDR3 is TGTGCCAGCAGCGTAGCACACGATAATTCACCCCTCCACTTT. It translates to CASSVAHDNSPLHF.

The J gene is TRBJ2-1, the V gene TRBV11-3; 7 nucleotides align to TRBD1. After removal of 4 bases from V and 2 bases from J, the junction contained 8 bases not matched to a gene. Germline V gives CDR1 SGHNT, CDR2 YENEEA. The CDR3 consists of 16 residues. Here the CDR3 reads CASSSRDRFPYNEQFF. CDR3 bases: TGTGCCAGCAGCTCCAGGGACAGATTCCCCTACAATGAGCAGTTCTTC.

This clone has only a few counts. The genes are TRBV7-2 and TRBJ1-1, with D uncertain. CDR3 length: 17 residues. V dropped 4 bases and J dropped 0 bases, with 18 bases sitting between them. Germline-derived CDR1 and CDR2 are SGHTA and FQGNSA. CDR3 loop: CASSSRRLTPMNTEAFF. CDR3 nucleotide sequence: TGTGCCAGCAGCTCTAGACGATTGACGCCGATGAACACTGAAGCTTTCTTT. The full variable domain, in which reference TRBV7-2 and TRBJ1-1 provide the parts outside the CDR3, is GAGVSQSPSNKVTEKGKDVELRCDPISGHTALYWYRQSLGQGLEFLIYFQGNSAPDKSGLPSDRFSAERTGGSVSTLTIQRTQQEDSAVYLCASSSRRLTPMNTEAFFGQGTRLTVV.

J is TRBJ2-1 and V is TRBV7-8; TRBD1 aligns across 7 bases. The CDR3 totals 14 residues. Germline CDR1 SGHVS, CDR2 FQNEAQ. V dropped 3 bases and J dropped 10; count of bases not matched to a gene: 9. This CDR3 reads CASSFQGEIREQFF. The CDR3, as DNA: TGTGCCAGCAGCTTTCAGGGGGAAATCAGGGAGCAGTTCTTC.

This clone was found once. The chain employs TRBV2 and TRBJ2-5; 9 bases are shared with TRBD2. The CDR3 loop spans 15 amino acids. Germline values: CDR1 SNHLY, CDR2 FYNNEI. Unmatched junction bases numbered 7, after V lost 6 bases and J lost 2 bases. Written as DNA, the CDR3 is TGTGCCAGCAGGTTGGCTAGCGGGGTACAAGAGACCCAGTACTTC. The encoded protein is CASRLASGVQETQYF.

This clone showed up just a few times. The chain links TRBV5-1 to TRBJ1-2, with D uncertain. V was cut by 0 bases and J by 0 bases, with 9 bases left in between. Per germline, CDR1 SGHRS and CDR2 YFSETQ. This CDR3 has 15 amino acids. The CDR3 DNA is TGCGCCAGCAGCTTGGGAACAGCAACTAACTATGGCTACACCTTC. Amino acid sequence: CASSLGTATNYGYTF.

The gene calls are TRBV23-1 and TRBJ2-7, with D possibly matching TRBD2 (6 bases). TRBV23-1 is known as an ORF, though its function is uncertain. With 0 bases removed from V and 2 bases from J, the gap between germline ends came to 14 bases. The CDR3 is made up of 16 amino acids. The CDR3 sequence: CASSQSSGIQPYEQYF. CDR3 nucleotide sequence: TGCGCCAGCAGTCAATCTAGCGGTATTCAACCCTACGAGCAGTACTTC.